The rows below give T cell receptor beta chains drawn from one sample of a study of early T cells in non-severe SARS-CoV-2 infection. TCRdb called the 5' RACE reads again in MiXCR, with one record for every CDR3 protein. The top ten clones hold 6.8% of a sample with 55,000 to 70,000 distinct CDR3 sequences, around 6% of them seen once. Input material: whole blood. The origin of the receptors is an adult who was a healthcare worker with PCR-confirmed SARS-CoV-2 infection or an uninfected control (not recorded which). The CDR3 runs from the conserved cysteine through the conserved F or W. A D gene is named only where the DNA matches it firmly. The size field is filled for only some rows; it gives once, few, many or a size class.

many | TRBJ2-7 | TRBV7-9 | NA | 13 | TGTGCCAGCAGCCCCCCCTTAGTCTACGAGCAGTACTTC | CASSPPLVYEQYF
NA | TRBJ2-7 | TRBV19 | TRBD2 | 14 | TGTGCCAGTAGCCGACTAGCGCGGTCCTACGAGCAGTACTTC | CASSRLARSYEQYF
many | TRBJ1-1 | TRBV20-1 | NA | 13 | TGCAGTGCTCATCAGACCATGAACACTGAAGCTTTCTTT | CSAHQTMNTEAFF
few | TRBJ2-7 | TRBV30 | NA | 11 | TGTGCCTGGGCCTGGGCTGGGGAGCAGTACTTC | CAWAWAGEQYF
NA | TRBJ2-1 | TRBV7-2 | NA | 15 | TGTGCCAGCCCTCCTCGGGGGAGACCCTACAATGAGCAGTTCTTC | CASPPRGRPYNEQFF
few | TRBJ1-5 | TRBV29-1 | NA | 14 | TGCAGCGTTTCCCAGGGGCAGATTGATCAGCCCCAGCATTTT | CSVSQGQIDQPQHF
many | TRBJ1-5 | TRBV12-3/TRBV12-4 | NA | 11 | TGTGCCAGCAGTTTAGGGGGGCCCCAGCATTTT | CASSLGGPQHF
NA | TRBJ1-2 | TRBV10-3 | NA | 16 | TGTGCCATCAGTGATCCCCCACGAGAAGGACACTATGGCTACACCTTC | CAISDPPREGHYGYTF
many | TRBJ2-3 | TRBV15 | NA | 15 | TGTGCCACCAGCAGAGATCTGGGGGGCCTAGATACGCAGTATTTT | CATSRDLGGLDTQYF
many | TRBJ2-7 | TRBV6-6 | NA | 14 | TGTGCCAGCACCCTCTCAGCGGTCACCTACGAGCAGTACTTC | CASTLSAVTYEQYF
many | TRBJ2-3 | TRBV24-1 | NA | 18 | TGTGCCACCAGTGACCCCGGAGGGCTAGCGCTACCCCGGGGTACGCAGTATTTT | CATSDPGGLALPRGTQYF
many | TRBJ2-5 | TRBV29-1 | NA | 13 | TGCAGCGTTGCTGGGGGAGGTAGAGAGACCCAGTACTTC | CSVAGGGRETQYF
many | TRBJ1-6 | TRBV18 | NA | 15 | TGTGCCAGCTCACCGGGCTCCGGCGGCAATTCACCCCTCCACTTT | CASSPGSGGNSPLHF
many | TRBJ2-3 | TRBV5-1 | NA | 12 | TGTGCCAGCAGCCCTAACACAGATACGCAGTATTTT | CASSPNTDTQYF
NA | TRBJ2-3 | TRBV27 | TRBD1 | 14 | TGTGCCACTTCAGGGACAGGGGGGGTCGGGGCGCAGTATTTT | CATSGTGGVGAQYF
NA | TRBJ1-1 | TRBV5-1 | TRBD1 | 13 | TGCGCCAGCGGGGACAGGGGCGGGACTGAAGCTTTCTTT | CASGDRGGTEAFF